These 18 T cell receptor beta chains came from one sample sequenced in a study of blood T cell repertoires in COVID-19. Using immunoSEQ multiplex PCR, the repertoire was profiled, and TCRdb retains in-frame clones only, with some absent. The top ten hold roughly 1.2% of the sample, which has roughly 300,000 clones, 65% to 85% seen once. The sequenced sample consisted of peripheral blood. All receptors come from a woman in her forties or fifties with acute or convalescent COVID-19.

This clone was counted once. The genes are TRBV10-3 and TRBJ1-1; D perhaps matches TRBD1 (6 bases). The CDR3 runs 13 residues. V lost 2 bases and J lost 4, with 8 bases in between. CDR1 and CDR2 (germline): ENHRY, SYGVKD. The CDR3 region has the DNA TGTGCCATCAGTGAGCGGGGGGCCACTGAAGCTTTCTTT. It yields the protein CAISERGATEAFF.

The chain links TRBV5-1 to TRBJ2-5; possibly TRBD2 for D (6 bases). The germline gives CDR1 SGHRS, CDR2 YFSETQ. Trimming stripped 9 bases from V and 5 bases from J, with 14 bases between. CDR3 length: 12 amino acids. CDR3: CATRREEETQYF. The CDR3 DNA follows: TGCGCCACGAGGAGGGAGGAGGAGACCCAGTACTTC.

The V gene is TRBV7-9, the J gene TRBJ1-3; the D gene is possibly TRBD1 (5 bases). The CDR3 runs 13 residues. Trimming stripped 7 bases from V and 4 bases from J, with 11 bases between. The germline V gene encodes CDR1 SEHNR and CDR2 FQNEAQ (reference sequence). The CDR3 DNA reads TGTGCCAGCACCTGGGGGGACGGAAACACCATATATTTT. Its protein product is CASTWGDGNTIYF. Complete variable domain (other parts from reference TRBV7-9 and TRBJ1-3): DTGVSQNPRHKITKRGQNVTFRCDPISEHNRLYWYRQTLGQGPEFLTYFQNEAQLEKSRLLSDRFSAERPKGSFSTLEIQRTEQGDSAMYLCASTWGDGNTIYFGEGSWLTVV.

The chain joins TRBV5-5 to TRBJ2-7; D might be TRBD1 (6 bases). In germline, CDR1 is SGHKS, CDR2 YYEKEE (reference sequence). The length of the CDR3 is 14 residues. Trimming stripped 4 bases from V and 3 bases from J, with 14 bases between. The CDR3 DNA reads TGTGCCAGCAGCCTGGATTACAGGGTCTACGAGCAGTACGTC. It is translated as CASSLDYRVYEQYV.

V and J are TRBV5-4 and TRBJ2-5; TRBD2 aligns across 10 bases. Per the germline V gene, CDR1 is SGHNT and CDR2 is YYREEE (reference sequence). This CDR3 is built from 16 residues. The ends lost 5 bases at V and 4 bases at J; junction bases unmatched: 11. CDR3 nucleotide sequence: TGTGCCAGCAGTTATTCCGGGACTAGCGCGGGAGAGACCCAGTACTTC. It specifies CASSYSGTSAGETQYF.

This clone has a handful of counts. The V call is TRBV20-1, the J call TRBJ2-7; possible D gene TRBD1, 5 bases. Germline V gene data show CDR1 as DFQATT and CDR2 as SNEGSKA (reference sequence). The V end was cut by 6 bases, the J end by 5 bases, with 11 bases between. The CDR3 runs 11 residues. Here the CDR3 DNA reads TGCAGTGCGCTCCAGGGTAACGAGCAGTACGTC. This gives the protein CSALQGNEQYV.

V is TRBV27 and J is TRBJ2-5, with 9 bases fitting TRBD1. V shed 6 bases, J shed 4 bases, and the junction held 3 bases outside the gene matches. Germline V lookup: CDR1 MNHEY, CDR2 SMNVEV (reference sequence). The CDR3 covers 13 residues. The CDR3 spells CASRNRGPETQYF. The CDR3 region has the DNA TGTGCCAGCAGAAACAGGGGGCCAGAGACCCAGTACTTC.

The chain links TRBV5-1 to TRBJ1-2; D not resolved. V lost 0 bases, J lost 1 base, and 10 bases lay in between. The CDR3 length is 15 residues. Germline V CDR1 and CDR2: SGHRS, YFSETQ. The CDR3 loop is CASSLAVGSNYGYTF. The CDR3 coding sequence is TGCGCCAGCAGCTTGGCCGTGGGGAGTAACTATGGCTACACCTTC.

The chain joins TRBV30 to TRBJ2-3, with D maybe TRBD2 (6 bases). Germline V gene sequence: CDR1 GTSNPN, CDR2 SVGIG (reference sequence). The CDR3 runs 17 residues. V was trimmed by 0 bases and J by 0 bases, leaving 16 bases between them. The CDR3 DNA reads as TGTGCCTGGAGTGTACGGGGAGGATTCCCTAGCACAGATACGCAGTATTTT. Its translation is CAWSVRGGFPSTDTQYF.

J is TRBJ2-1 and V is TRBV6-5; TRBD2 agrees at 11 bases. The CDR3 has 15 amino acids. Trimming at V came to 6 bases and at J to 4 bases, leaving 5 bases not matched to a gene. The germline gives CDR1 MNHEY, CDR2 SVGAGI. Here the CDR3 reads CASRLLAGEYNEQFF. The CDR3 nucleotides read TGTGCCAGCAGGCTACTAGCGGGGGAGTACAATGAGCAGTTCTTC.

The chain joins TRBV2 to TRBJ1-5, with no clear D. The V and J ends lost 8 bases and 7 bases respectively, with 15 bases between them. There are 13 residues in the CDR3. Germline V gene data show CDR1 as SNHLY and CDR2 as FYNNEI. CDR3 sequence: CASDGRVGQPQHF. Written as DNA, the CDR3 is TGTGCCAGCGATGGGAGGGTCGGCCAGCCCCAGCATTTT.

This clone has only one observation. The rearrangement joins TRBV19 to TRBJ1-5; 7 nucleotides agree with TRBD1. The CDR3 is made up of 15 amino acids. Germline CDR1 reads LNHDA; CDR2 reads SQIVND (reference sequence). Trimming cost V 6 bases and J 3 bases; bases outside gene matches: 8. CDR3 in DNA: TGTGCCAGTAGGATACAGGGGCGAACCAATCAGCCCCAGCATTTT. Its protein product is CASRIQGRTNQPQHF.

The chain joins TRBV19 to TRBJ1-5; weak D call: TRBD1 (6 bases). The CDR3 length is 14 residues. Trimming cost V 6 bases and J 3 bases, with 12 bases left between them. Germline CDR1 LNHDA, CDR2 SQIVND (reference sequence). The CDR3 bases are TGTGCCAGTAGAAACAGGGACTACAATCAGCCCCAGCATTTT. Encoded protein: CASRNRDYNQPQHF.

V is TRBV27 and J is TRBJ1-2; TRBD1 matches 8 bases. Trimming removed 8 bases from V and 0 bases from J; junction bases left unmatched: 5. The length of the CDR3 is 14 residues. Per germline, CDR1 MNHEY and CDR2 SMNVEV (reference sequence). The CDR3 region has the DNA TGTGCCAGCGCAGTACAGGGGGCTAACTATGGCTACACCTTC. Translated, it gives CASAVQGANYGYTF.

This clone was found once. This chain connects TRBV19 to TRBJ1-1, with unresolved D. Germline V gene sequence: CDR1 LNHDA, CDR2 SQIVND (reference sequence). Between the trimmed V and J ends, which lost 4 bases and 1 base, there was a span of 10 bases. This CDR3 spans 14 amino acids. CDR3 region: CASSKVTSNTEAFF. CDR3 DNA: TGTGCCAGTAGTAAAGTTACATCGAACACTGAAGCTTTCTTT.

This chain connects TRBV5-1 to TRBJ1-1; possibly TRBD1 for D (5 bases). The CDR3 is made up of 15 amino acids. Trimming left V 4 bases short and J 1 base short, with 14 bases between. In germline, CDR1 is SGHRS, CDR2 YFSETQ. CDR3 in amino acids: CASSPKQVTNTEAFF. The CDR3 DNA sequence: TGCGCCAGCAGCCCCAAACAGGTGACGAACACTGAAGCTTTCTTT.

CDR3 bases: TGTGCCAGCTCACCATCGGGATACACAGATACGCAGTATTTT. This sequence encodes CASSPSGYTDTQYF. This chain connects TRBV18 to TRBJ2-3, with D possibly being TRBD2 (5 bases). Germline CDR1 and CDR2: KGHSH and LQKENI. The CDR3 totals 14 residues. Trimming pared 2 bases from V and 2 bases from J, leaving 8 bases between.

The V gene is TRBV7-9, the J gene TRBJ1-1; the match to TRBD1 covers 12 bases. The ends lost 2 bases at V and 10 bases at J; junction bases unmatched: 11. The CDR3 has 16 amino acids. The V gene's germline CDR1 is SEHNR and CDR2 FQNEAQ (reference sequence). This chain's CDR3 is CASSLLTGTGGFGAFF. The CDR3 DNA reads TGTGCCAGCAGCTTACTAACCGGGACAGGGGGCTTCGGAGCTTTCTTT.